This T cell receptor (beta chain) stems from a study of response to subunit inactivated influenza vaccine. Comments on this clonotype: Its cognate antigen is unknown. The junction and the germline gene differ at one end; a read error may be behind it.

Germline CDR1 is LNHDA and CDR2 is SQIVND (reference sequence). CDR3 length equals 15 residues. Study observations and caveats: There was a suggestion from the authors that each seasonal influenza vaccination recruits few new T cells.

TCRdb fed the RT-PCR reads into MiXCR, producing one record per CDR3 protein. This sample has 650,000 to 800,000 distinct CDR3 sequences, with about 14% found just once. This sequence was found in a man aged 45-65 years who received an inactivated influenza vaccine. The chain couples TRBV19 to TRBJ1-1; D might be TRBD1 (5 bases). The specimen comprised PBMCs from blood, sampled 14 to 15 days before vaccination. The CDR3 sequence is CASNIGATIATEAFF. The CDR3 DNA is TGTGCCAGTAATATAGGGGCAACAATAGCCACTGAAGCTTTCTTT.